This T cell receptor (beta chain) was identified in a study of blood T cells in healthy people across ages. For this clonotype: Its antigen remains unknown. At one end, the junction sequence differs from germline, possibly due to a read error.

Notes on the study in general: Underestimates were what the diversity estimates from one million T cells were considered to be.

Through a sample-barcoded 5' primer and a J-beta primer mix, a second PCR was run for 7 to 11 cycles. TCRdb reanalysed the 5' RACE reads using MiXCR and keeps one entry per CDR3 protein. The sample holds about 1,400,000 distinct CDR3 sequences, around two fifths seen once. The CDR3 runs to 14 residues. Germline values: CDR1 SGHRS, CDR2 YFSETQ. The rearrangement joins TRBV5-1 to TRBJ1-2, with D unresolved. The sequence was collected from a woman aged 18 to 35 in good health. Material for sequencing was blood. The CDR3: CAGSLETMNYGYTF. The CDR3 DNA is TGCGCCGGCAGCTTGGAAACAATGAACTATGGCTACACCTTC.